Included here is one T cell receptor (beta chain) sequence, with context. The entry originates in a study of cytomegalovirus exposure and HLA in healthy donors. Both 60 Vbeta primers and 13 Jbeta primers went into the PCR. Sequencing was performed with immunoSEQ multiplex PCR; in TCRdb, only in-frame clones are kept and a portion is missing. Of about 300,000 clones detected, roughly 89% appear once; the ten largest clones hold almost 4%. The length of the CDR3 is 14 residues. The germline gives CDR1 SGHRS, CDR2 YFSETQ. Unmatched junction bases numbered 9, after V lost 4 bases and J lost 9 bases. Sequencing was carried out using PBMCs. This chain uses TRBV5-1 with TRBJ1-5; 8 bases fit TRBD1. The receptor comes from a man aged 40-49 years in good health and CMV-seropositive. The CDR3 coding sequence is TGCGCCAGCAGCCCCGGACAGGGCACCGGGCCCCAGCATTTT. Its translation: CASSPGQGTGPQHF.